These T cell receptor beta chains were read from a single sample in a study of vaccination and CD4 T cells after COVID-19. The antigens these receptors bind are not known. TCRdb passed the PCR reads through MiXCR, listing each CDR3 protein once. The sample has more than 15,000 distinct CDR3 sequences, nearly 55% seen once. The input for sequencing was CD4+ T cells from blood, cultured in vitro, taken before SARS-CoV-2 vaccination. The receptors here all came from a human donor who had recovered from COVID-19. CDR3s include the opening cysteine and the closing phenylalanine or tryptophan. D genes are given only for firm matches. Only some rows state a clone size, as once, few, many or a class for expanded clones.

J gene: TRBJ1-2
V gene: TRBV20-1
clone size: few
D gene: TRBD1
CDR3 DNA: TGCAGTGCTAGATCGGGGACAGGTTCTATGTATGGCTACACCTTC
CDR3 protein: CSARSGTGSMYGYTF

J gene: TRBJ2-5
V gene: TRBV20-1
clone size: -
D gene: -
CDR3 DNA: TGCAGTGAAGGGGGAGAGACCCAGTACTTC
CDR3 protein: CSEGGETQYF

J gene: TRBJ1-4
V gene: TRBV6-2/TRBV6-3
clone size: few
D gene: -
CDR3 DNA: TGTGCCAGCACCGGTCGGGACCGTTACGAAAAACTGTTTTTT
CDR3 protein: CASTGRDRYEKLFF

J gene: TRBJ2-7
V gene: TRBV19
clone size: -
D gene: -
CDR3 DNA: TGTGCCAGTAGTCCTCAGGGTACCTACGAGCAGTACTTC
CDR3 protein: CASSPQGTYEQYF

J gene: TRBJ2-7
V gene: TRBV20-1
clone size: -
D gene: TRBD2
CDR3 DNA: TGCAGTGCTGGAACCGATTTAGCGGGTCTGCAGTACTTC
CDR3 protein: CSAGTDLAGLQYF

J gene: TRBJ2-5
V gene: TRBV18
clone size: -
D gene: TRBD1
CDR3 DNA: TGTGCCAGCTCACGGGGACAGGGGGCACAAGAGACCCAGTACTTC
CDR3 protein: CASSRGQGAQETQYF

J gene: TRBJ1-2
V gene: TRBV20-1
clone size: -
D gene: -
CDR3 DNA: TGCAGTGCTAGAGATCAGCGGGGGGCTAACTATGGCTACACCTTC
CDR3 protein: CSARDQRGANYGYTF

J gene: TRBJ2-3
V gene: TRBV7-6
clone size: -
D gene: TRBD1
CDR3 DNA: TGTGCCAGCAGCCCCGGGACAGACCGCACAGATACGCAGTATTTT
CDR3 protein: CASSPGTDRTDTQYF

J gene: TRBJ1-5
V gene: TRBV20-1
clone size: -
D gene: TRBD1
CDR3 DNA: TGCAGTGCCGGGACAGGCAATCAGCCCCAGCATTTT
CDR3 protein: CSAGTGNQPQHF

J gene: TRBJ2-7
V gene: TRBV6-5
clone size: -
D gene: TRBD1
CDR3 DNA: TGTGCCAGCAGTTACCCCGGACAGGGTAGCTACGAGCAGTACTTC
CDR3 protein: CASSYPGQGSYEQYF

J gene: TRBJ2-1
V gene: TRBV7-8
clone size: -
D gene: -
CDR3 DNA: TGTGCCAGCAGCTTAGAGCTGAACGCCTTGTGGAATGAGCAGTTCTTC
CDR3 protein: CASSLELNALWNEQFF

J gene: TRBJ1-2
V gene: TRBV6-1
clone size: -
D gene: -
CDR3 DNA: TGTGCCAGCAGTCCCCAGGGCCCTGAGTTGGGCTACACCTTC
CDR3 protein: CASSPQGPELGYTF

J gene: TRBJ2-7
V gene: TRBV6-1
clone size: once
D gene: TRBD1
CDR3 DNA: TGTGCCAGCCTAAGACAGGGCACCTACGAGCAGTACTTC
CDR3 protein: CASLRQGTYEQYF

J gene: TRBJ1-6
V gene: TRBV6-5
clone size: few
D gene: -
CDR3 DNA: TGTGCCAGCAGTTACTCGATTTGGACAGTTCAGTCACCCCTCCACTTT
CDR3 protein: CASSYSIWTVQSPLHF

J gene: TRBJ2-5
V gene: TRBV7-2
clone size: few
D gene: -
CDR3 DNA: TGTGCCAGCAGCCGCGGAGCCCAAGAGACCCAGTACTTC
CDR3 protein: CASSRGAQETQYF

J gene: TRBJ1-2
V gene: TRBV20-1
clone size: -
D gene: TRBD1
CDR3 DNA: TGCAGTGCACAGTACGGCAGGGGGTACTATGGCTACACCTTC
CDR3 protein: CSAQYGRGYYGYTF

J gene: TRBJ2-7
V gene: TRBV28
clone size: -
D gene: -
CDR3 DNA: TGTGCCAGCAGTTTAGGAGGGGCCGTCGGCTCCTACGAGCAGTACTTC
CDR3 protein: CASSLGGAVGSYEQYF

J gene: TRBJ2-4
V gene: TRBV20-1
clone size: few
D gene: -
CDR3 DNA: TGCAGTGCTAGACCAGGGAGAGGCCTAGTCAAAAACATTCAGTACTTC
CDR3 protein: CSARPGRGLVKNIQYF

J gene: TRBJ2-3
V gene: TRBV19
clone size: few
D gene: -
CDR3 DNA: TGTGCCAGTAGTCACACAGATACGCAGTATTTT
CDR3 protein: CASSHTDTQYF

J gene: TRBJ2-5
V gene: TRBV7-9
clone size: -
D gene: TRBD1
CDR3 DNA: TGTGCCAGCAGCCGGAGGGACAGGCGGGGAGAGACCCAGTACTTC
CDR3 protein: CASSRRDRRGETQYF

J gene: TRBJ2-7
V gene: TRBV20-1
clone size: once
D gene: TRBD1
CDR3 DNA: TGCAGTGCTAGGGGGACAGGGGGCGGCCACAACGAGCAGTACTTC
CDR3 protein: CSARGTGGGHNEQYF

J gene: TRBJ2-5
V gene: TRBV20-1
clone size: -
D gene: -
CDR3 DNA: TGCAGTGCTAGCGGGAATCAATTAGGGCAAGGTCAAGAGACCCAGTACTTC
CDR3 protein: CSASGNQLGQGQETQYF

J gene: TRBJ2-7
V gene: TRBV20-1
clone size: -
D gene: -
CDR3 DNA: TGCAGTGCTAGAGATCTAGTGACCTACGAGCAGTACTTC
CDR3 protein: CSARDLVTYEQYF

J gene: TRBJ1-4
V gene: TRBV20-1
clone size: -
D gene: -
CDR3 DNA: TGCAGTGCTAGTACGGGTAATGAAAAACTGTTTTTT
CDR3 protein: CSASTGNEKLFF

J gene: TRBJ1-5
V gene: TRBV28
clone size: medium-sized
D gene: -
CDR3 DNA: TGTGCCAGCAGACAGAGCAATCAGCCCCAGCATTTT
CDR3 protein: CASRQSNQPQHF

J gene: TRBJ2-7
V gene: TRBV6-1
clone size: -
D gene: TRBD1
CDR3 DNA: TGTGCCAGCAGTGGTCGGGACAGGGGCAACGAGCAGTACTTC
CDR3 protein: CASSGRDRGNEQYF

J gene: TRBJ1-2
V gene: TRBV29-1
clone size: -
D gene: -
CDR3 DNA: TGCAGCGTTCGCCGGGACCCAACTAACTATGGCTACACCTTC
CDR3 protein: CSVRRDPTNYGYTF

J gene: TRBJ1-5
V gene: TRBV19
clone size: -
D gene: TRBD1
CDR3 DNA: TGTGCCAGTAGGGGGGACAGCCACAATCAGCCCCAGCATTTT
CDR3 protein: CASRGDSHNQPQHF

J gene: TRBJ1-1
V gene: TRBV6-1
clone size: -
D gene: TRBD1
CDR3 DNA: TGTGCCAGCAGACCCGGGCAGGGGGGGTATAACACTGAAGCTTTCTTT
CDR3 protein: CASRPGQGGYNTEAFF

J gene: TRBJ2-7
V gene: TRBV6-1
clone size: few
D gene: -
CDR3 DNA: TGTGCCAGCAGTCGGACATCCCACGAGCAGTACTTC
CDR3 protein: CASSRTSHEQYF

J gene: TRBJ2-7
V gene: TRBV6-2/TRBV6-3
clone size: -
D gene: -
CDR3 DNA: TGTGCCAGCAGAAAAAGCTCCTACGAGCAGTACTTC
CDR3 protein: CASRKSSYEQYF

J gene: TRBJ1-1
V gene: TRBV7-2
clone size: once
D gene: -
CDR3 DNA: TGTGCCAGCAGCTTAGGGAGGGAAGCTTTCTTT
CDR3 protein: CASSLGREAFF

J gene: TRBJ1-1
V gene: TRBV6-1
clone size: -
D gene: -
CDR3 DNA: TGTGCCAGCAGGCTCCAGGTGAACACTGAAGCTTTCTTT
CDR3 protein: CASRLQVNTEAFF

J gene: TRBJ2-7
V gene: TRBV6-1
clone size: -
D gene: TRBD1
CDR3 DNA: TGTGCCAGCAGAGCGGGACAGGGTTTCTCCTACGAGCAGTACTTC
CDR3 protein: CASRAGQGFSYEQYF

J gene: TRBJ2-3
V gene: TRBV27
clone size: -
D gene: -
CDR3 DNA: TGTGCCAGCAGTTATGGACCCACAGATACGCAGTATTTT
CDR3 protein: CASSYGPTDTQYF

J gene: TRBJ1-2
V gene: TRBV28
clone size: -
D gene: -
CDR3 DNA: TGTGCCAGCAGTTTATACGGGACCCATGGCTACACCTTC
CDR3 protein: CASSLYGTHGYTF

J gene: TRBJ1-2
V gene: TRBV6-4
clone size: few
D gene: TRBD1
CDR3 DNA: TGTGCCAGCAGGCCTCCCGGCGGGACAGGGGGCTATGGCTACACCTTC
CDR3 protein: CASRPPGGTGGYGYTF

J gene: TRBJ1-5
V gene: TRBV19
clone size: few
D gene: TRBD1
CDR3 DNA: TGTGCCAGTGGGACAGGGCTCTTTCAGCCCCAGCATTTT
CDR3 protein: CASGTGLFQPQHF

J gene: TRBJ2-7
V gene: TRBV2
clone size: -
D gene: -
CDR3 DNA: TGTGCCAGCAGTGCGCGACCGAGCGGTTCCTACGAGCAGTACTTC
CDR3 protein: CASSARPSGSYEQYF

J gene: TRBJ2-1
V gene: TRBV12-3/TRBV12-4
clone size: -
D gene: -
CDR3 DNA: TGTGCCAGCACCTTCGGGCGGGATAGGTCCAATGAGCAGTTCTTC
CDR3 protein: CASTFGRDRSNEQFF

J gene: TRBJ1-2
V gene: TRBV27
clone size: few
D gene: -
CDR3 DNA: TGTGCCAGCAGCCCCGGGACGGCCCAAACCTATGGCTACACCTTC
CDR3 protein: CASSPGTAQTYGYTF

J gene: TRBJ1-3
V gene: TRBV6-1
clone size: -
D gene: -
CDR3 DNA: TGTGCCAGCAGTACAGATGGAAACACCATATATTTT
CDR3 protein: CASSTDGNTIYF

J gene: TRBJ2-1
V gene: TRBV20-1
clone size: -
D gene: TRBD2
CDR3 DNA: TGCAGTCCGAAAAGGGATAGCGGGAGGAGCTACAATGAGCAGTTCTTC
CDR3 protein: CSPKRDSGRSYNEQFF

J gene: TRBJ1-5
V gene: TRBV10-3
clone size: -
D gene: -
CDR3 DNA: TGTGCCATCAGTGACCCCACCCGGGGGGGGCCCCAGCATTTT
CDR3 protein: CAISDPTRGGPQHF

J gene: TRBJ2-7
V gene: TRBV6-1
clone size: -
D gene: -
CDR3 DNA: TGTGCCACTACCACCCGTTACGAGCAGTACTTC
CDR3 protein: CATTTRYEQYF

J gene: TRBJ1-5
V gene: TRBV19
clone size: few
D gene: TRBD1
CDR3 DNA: TGTGCCAGTACCAATACTCGGACAGGGAGTATTCAGCCCCAGCATTTT
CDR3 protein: CASTNTRTGSIQPQHF

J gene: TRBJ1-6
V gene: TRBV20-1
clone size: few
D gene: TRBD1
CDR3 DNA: TGCAGTGCGCGACAGGGGGCGGAACCCCTCCACTTT
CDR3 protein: CSARQGAEPLHF

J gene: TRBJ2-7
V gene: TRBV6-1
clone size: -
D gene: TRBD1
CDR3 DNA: TGTGCCAGCAGTACGACCACAGGGGGAGAGCAGTACTTC
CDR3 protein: CASSTTTGGEQYF

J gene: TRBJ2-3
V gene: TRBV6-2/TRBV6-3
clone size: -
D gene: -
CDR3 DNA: TGTGCCAGCAGCCGCTTATGGGAGGCATGGGAGGTGTTGACTAATGTGAATACGCAGTATTTT
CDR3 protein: CASSRLWEAWEVLTNVNTQYF

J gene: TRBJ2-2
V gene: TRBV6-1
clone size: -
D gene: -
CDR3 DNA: TGTGCCACCATGAGCGGCGGGGTTAGGACCGGGGAGCTGTTTTTT
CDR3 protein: CATMSGGVRTGELFF

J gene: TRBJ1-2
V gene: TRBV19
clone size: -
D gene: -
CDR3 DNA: TGTGCCAGTAGTGGGACGCCTGGCAACTATGGCTACACCTTC
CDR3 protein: CASSGTPGNYGYTF

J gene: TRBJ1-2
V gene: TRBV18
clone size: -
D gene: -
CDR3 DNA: TGTGCCAGCTCACCTGGCCAAACCGGGGGCTACACCTTC
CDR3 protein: CASSPGQTGGYTF